These 28 T cell receptor beta chains share one sample of origin, sequenced in a study of blood T cell repertoires in COVID-19. Here immunoSEQ multiplex PCR was the method, and the copy in TCRdb shows in-frame clones only, minus some. The table lists about 480,000 clones, 80% to 90% of them singletons. Material: peripheral blood. The receptor set was obtained from a woman aged 30 to 39 with acute or convalescent COVID-19.

The gene calls are TRBV13 and TRBJ2-7; TRBD1 agrees at 7 bases. Germline CDR1 reads PRHDT; CDR2 reads FYEKMQ (reference sequence). The CDR3 runs to 14 residues. V gave up 5 bases and J gave up 4 bases; unmatched junction bases: 8. CDR3 sequence (DNA): TGTGCCAGCAGCCGGGACAGAAAAAGTTACGAGCAGTACTTC. This translates into CASSRDRKSYEQYF.

The sample holds a few counts of this clone. V and J are TRBV7-8 and TRBJ2-2, with 10 positions matching TRBD1. J lost 6 bases, V lost 0 bases, and 1 base had no gene match. CDR3 length equals 15 residues. Germline V gives CDR1 SGHVS, CDR2 FQNEAQ. CDR3 bases: TGTGCCAGCAGCTTAGCCGGACAGGGGGCCGGGGAGCTGTTTTTT. As protein: CASSLAGQGAGELFF.

The V gene is TRBV18, the J gene TRBJ1-5; D uncertain. The CDR3 extends over 15 amino acids. V was cut by 2 bases and J by 5 bases, with 13 bases left in between. Germline V CDR1 and CDR2: KGHSH, LQKENI. CDR3 region: CASSPSMETYQPQHF. CDR3 nucleotides: TGTGCCAGCTCACCATCCATGGAGACCTATCAGCCCCAGCATTTT.

The rearrangement joins TRBV28 to TRBJ1-5, with 9 bases matching TRBD1. Germline-derived CDR1 and CDR2 are MDHEN and SYDVKM. This CDR3 is 16 amino acids long. V dropped 4 bases and J dropped 0; count of bases not matched to a gene: 4. CDR3 sequence: CASSYGDRVSNQPQHF. In nucleotides, the CDR3 is TGTGCCAGCAGTTATGGGGACAGGGTTAGCAATCAGCCCCAGCATTTT.

The chain couples TRBV5-4 to TRBJ1-3; the D is unclear. The CDR3 covers 12 residues. Trimming took off 7 bases at V and 0 bases at J, with 5 bases between the two ends. Germline V gene data show CDR1 as SGHNT and CDR2 as YYREEE (reference sequence). The CDR3 spells CASGNSGNTIYF. CDR3 nucleotides: TGTGCCAGCGGCAACTCTGGAAACACCATATATTTT.

The chain employs TRBV5-1 and TRBJ2-3; 9 nucleotides line up with TRBD1. V shed 9 bases and J 4 bases; nucleotides not matched to a gene: 9. The CDR3 is 14 amino acids. Per the germline V gene, CDR1 is SGHRS and CDR2 is YFSETQ. The DNA for the CDR3 is TGCGCCACCTCAACAGGGGGCATACCAGATACGCAGTATTTT. Translation gives CATSTGGIPDTQYF. The full variable domain, in which reference TRBV5-1 and TRBJ2-3 provide the parts outside the CDR3, is KAGVTQTPRYLIKTRGQQVTLSCSPISGHRSVSWYQQTPGQGLQFLFEYFSETQRNKGNFPGRFSGRQFSNSRSEMNVSTLELGDSALYLCATSTGGIPDTQYFGPGTRLTVL.

To note about this clone: Germline is not matched at one junction end, which may reflect a read error. In DNA form, the CDR3 reads TGTGCCAGCAGCCTAACTCGGTTGGACGAGCAGTACTTC. The encoded protein is CASSLTRLDEQYF. The chain combines TRBV7-3 with TRBJ2-7; D gene ambiguous. Germline values: CDR1 SGHTA, CDR2 FQGTGA. This CDR3 region has 13 residues.

This rearrangement joins TRBV6-1 to TRBJ2-1, with D unresolved. Trimming shortened V by 1 base and J by 13 bases, and 5 bases separated the two germline ends. The CDR3 is made up of 10 amino acids. Germline CDR1 reads MNHNS; CDR2 reads SASEGT. The CDR3 region has the DNA TGTGCCAGCAGTGAAGGAAGCCAGTTCTTC. Translation: CASSEGSQFF.

The chain is built from TRBV28 and TRBJ2-3; 13 bases map to TRBD2. CDR3 length: 15 residues. Germline V gene data show CDR1 as MDHEN and CDR2 as SYDVKM. Trimming at V came to 6 bases and at J to 5 bases, leaving 5 bases not matched to a gene. CDR3 DNA: TGTGCCAGCAGCACTAGCGGGGGGGTGGTAGATACGCAGTATTTT. It specifies CASSTSGGVVDTQYF.

The rearrangement joins TRBV30 to TRBJ1-2, with D hard to call. V dropped 8 bases and J dropped 4 bases, with 17 bases sitting between them. The CDR3 runs 13 residues. From germline, CDR1 is GTSNPN and CDR2 SVGIG (reference sequence). The CDR3 reads CAQYSQEGYGYTF. The DNA of the CDR3 is TGTGCCCAATACAGTCAAGAAGGCTATGGCTACACCTTC. The full variable domain, with the rest looked up from reference TRBV30 and TRBJ1-2, is SQTIHQWPATLVQPVGSPLSLECTVEGTSNPNLYWYRQAAGRGLQLLFYSVGIGQISSEVPQNLSASRPQDRQFILSSKKLLLSDSGFYLCAQYSQEGYGYTFGSGTRLTVV.

V gene TRBV6-5 combines with J gene TRBJ2-2, with D possibly TRBD1 on 5 matching bases. Germline V CDR1 and CDR2: MNHEY, SVGAGI. This CDR3 region has 13 residues. The germline V and J ends were trimmed by 10 bases and 2 bases, with 11 bases remaining between them. This chain's CDR3 is CATRVRNTGELFF. CDR3 sequence (DNA): TGTGCCACCAGGGTCAGAAACACCGGGGAGCTGTTTTTT.

The rearrangement joins TRBV15 to TRBJ2-7; 11 bases fit TRBD2. The CDR3 length is 18 residues. Germline assignment: CDR1 LNHNV and CDR2 YYDKDF (reference sequence). J gave up 3 bases and V 0 bases, and 10 bases lay outside the gene matches. CDR3 sequence (DNA): TGTGCCACCAGCAGAGATCCCCCGGGACTAGCGGATTACTACGAGCAGTACTTC. It codes for CATSRDPPGLADYYEQYF.

Many counts were recorded for this clone. The V gene is TRBV13, the J gene TRBJ1-3, with 9 bases matching TRBD1. Trimming at V came to 5 bases and at J to 7 bases, leaving 9 bases not matched to a gene. In germline, CDR1 is PRHDT, CDR2 FYEKMQ (reference sequence). The CDR3 sequence is 15 residues long. In DNA, the CDR3 is TGTGCCAGCAGCGGCCCGGGACAGGGTCGGAACACCATATATTTT. Translated, it gives CASSGPGQGRNTIYF.

This rearrangement joins TRBV2 to TRBJ2-3, with TRBD2 as a possible D gene (6 bases). The CDR3 runs 14 residues. V gave up 1 base and J gave up 5 bases, with 10 bases separating them. From germline, CDR1 is SNHLY and CDR2 FYNNEI. CDR3 sequence (DNA): TGTGCCAGCAGTGAAGGGGGCGGGGTAGATACGCAGTATTTT. The encoded protein is CASSEGGGVDTQYF.

The chain carries TRBV3-1 (or the pseudogene TRBV3-2) and TRBJ2-7, with 10 bases identical to TRBD1. Germline CDR1 is LGHDT and CDR2 is YNNKEL (reference sequence). The CDR3 runs to 16 residues. J gave up 3 bases and V 3 bases, and 8 bases lay outside the gene matches. The CDR3 DNA reads as TGTGCCAGCAGCCATCGTAGGGGACAGGGGTTCTACGAGCAGTACTTC. This codes for CASSHRRGQGFYEQYF.

J is TRBJ2-2 and V is TRBV6-5, with 8 bases fitting TRBD2. The V gene's germline CDR1 is MNHEY and CDR2 SVGAGI. CDR3 length: 16 residues. J gave up 1 base and V 4 bases, and 5 bases lay outside the gene matches. The CDR3 bases are TGTGCCAGCAGTTCTAAGAGCGGGGGGAACACCGGGGAGCTGTTTTTT. Residues: CASSSKSGGNTGELFF.

The chain links TRBV4-1 to TRBJ2-7; D gene ambiguous. This CDR3 has 15 residues. The germline V and J ends were trimmed by 0 bases and 0 bases, with 9 bases remaining between them. Germline values: CDR1 MGHRA, CDR2 YSYEKL. The CDR3 spells CASSQDSGLSYEQYF. The CDR3 nucleotides read TGCGCCAGCAGCCAAGATTCAGGTCTCTCCTACGAGCAGTACTTC.

V and J are TRBV18 and TRBJ1-5, with 8 positions matching TRBD1. Germline V gene sequence: CDR1 KGHSH, CDR2 LQKENI. V was pared by 5 bases and J by 5 bases, with 2 bases of the junction left unmatched. This CDR3 has 13 amino acids. The CDR3 loop is CASSSDRDQPQHF. CDR3 DNA sequence: TGTGCCAGCTCATCGGACAGGGATCAGCCCCAGCATTTT.

V and J are TRBV3-1 (or the pseudogene TRBV3-2) and TRBJ2-5; a weak D match, TRBD2 (7 bases). This CDR3 is 14 amino acids long. Germline assignment: CDR1 LGHDT and CDR2 YNNKEL (reference sequence). Trimming pared 0 bases from V and 5 bases from J, leaving 10 bases between. CDR3 sequence reads: CASSQDRGGETQYF. Here the CDR3 DNA reads TGTGCCAGCAGCCAAGACAGGGGAGGGGAGACCCAGTACTTC.

The chain uses TRBV10-3 and TRBJ1-1, with D perhaps matching TRBD1 (5 bases). From germline, CDR1 is ENHRY and CDR2 SYGVKD. There are 14 residues in the CDR3. V lost 3 bases and J 4 bases, leaving 12 bases between the germline ends. The CDR3 sequence: CAISDRTRGTEAFF. The CDR3, as DNA: TGTGCCATCAGTGACCGGACAAGAGGCACTGAAGCTTTCTTT.

The chain links TRBV27 to TRBJ2-3, with 7 positions matching TRBD2. Germline-derived CDR1 and CDR2 are MNHEY and SMNVEV (reference sequence). The CDR3 is 13 amino acids. Germline trimming cut 4 bases from V and 6 bases from J; bases unmatched to any gene: 4. For the CDR3, the DNA is TGTGCCAGCAGTTCGAGGGAGGGGGATACGCAGTATTTT. It encodes CASSSREGDTQYF.

The rearrangement joins TRBV2 to TRBJ2-1; the match to TRBD2 covers 10 bases. Germline assignment: CDR1 SNHLY and CDR2 FYNNEI. The CDR3 is 14 residues long. The V segment lost 7 bases and the J segment 4 bases; nucleotides outside the gene matches: 4. The CDR3: CASNLAGDYNEQFF. In DNA form, the CDR3 reads TGTGCCAGCAACCTAGCGGGGGATTACAATGAGCAGTTCTTC. The full variable domain, its missing parts supplied by reference TRBV2 and TRBJ2-1, is EPEVTQTPSHQVTQMGQEVILRCVPISNHLYFYWYRQILGQKVEFLVSFYNNEISEKSEIFDDQFSVERPDGSNFTLKIRSTKLEDSAMYFCASNLAGDYNEQFFGPGTRLTVL.

This clone was counted a few times. This sequence joins TRBV29-1 and TRBJ1-3; D ambiguous. V lost 5 bases and J 2 bases, leaving 10 bases between the germline ends. Germline lookup yields CDR1 SQVTM and CDR2 ANQGSEA. The CDR3 totals 13 residues. The CDR3 DNA is TGCAGCGTTCAGGCCATGACTGGAAACACCATATATTTT. Translating it yields CSVQAMTGNTIYF.

The rearrangement uses TRBV19 and TRBJ2-5; no clear D gene. This CDR3 is built from 13 residues. Trimming left V 5 bases short and J 5 bases short, with 12 bases between. Germline V gene sequence: CDR1 LNHDA, CDR2 SQIVND (reference sequence). The CDR3 nucleotides are TGTGCCAGTAGTCCCGAGACACGGGAGACCCAGTACTTC. This translates into CASSPETRETQYF.

V and J are TRBV28 and TRBJ2-7, with 7 bases that match TRBD1. Germline CDR1 reads MDHEN; CDR2 reads SYDVKM. The CDR3 totals 13 residues. Trimming took 6 bases from V and 3 from J; bases not matched to a gene: 5. CDR3 sequence: CASSGTAFYEQYF. The DNA of the CDR3 is TGTGCCAGCAGCGGGACAGCTTTCTACGAGCAGTACTTC.

The chain is built from TRBV5-4 and TRBJ2-5; D perhaps matches TRBD2 (5 bases). The germline V gene encodes CDR1 SGHNT and CDR2 YYREEE (reference sequence). This CDR3 region has 15 residues. V lost 0 bases, J lost 4 bases, and 13 bases lay in between. The DNA for the CDR3 is TGTGCCAGCAGCTTGGGGCGGACTGAGGGAGAGACCCAGTACTTC. This sequence encodes CASSLGRTEGETQYF.

This chain connects TRBV6-4 to TRBJ1-5; no clear D gene. The CDR3 is 16 residues long. Germline CDR1 reads MRHNA; CDR2 reads SNTAGT. V lost 3 bases and J lost 1, with 13 bases in between. CDR3 sequence reads: CASSERRCMSNQPQHF. The CDR3 DNA reads as TGTGCCAGCAGTGAGAGGAGGTGCATGAGCAATCAGCCCCAGCATTTT.

The chain combines TRBV19 with TRBJ2-7; 7 bases match TRBD2. With 7 bases clipped from V and 4 bases from J, the junction kept 13 bases outside the gene matches. The CDR3 contains 15 residues. CDR1 LNHDA and CDR2 SQIVND come from the germline V gene (reference sequence). The CDR3, as DNA: TGTGCCAGTACCGCAGGAACCGGGGGGACGTACGAGCAGTACTTC. Translating it yields CASTAGTGGTYEQYF.